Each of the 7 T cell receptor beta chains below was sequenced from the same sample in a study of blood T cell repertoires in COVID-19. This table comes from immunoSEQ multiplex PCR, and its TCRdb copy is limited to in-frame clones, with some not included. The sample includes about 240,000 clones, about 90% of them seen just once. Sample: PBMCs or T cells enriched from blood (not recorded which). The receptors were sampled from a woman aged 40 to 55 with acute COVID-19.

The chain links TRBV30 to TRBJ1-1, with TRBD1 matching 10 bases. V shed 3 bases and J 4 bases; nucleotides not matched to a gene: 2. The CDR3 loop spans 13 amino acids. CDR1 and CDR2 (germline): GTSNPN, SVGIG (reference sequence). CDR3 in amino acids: CAWRTGGFTEAFF. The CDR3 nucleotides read TGTGCCTGGAGGACAGGGGGCTTCACTGAAGCTTTCTTT.

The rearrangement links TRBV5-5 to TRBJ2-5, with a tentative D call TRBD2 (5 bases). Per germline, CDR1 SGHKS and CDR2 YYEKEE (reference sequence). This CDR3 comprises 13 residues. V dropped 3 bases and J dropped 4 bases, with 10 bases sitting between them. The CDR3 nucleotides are TGTGCCAGCAGCTCAAGGGCGGGAGAGACCCAGTACTTC. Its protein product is CASSSRAGETQYF.

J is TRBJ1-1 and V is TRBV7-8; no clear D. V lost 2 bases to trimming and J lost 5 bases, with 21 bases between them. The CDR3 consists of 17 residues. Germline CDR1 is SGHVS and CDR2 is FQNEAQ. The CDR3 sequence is CASSLFQPLGTRTEAFF. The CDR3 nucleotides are TGTGCCAGCAGCTTATTCCAACCTTTGGGCACTCGGACTGAAGCTTTCTTT.

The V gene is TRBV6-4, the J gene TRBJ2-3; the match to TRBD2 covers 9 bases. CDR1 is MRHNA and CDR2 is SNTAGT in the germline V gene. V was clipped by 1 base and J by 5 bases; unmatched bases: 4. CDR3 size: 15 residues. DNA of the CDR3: TGTGCCAGCAGTGACTTAGCGGGAGAACTAGATACGCAGTATTTT. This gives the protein CASSDLAGELDTQYF.

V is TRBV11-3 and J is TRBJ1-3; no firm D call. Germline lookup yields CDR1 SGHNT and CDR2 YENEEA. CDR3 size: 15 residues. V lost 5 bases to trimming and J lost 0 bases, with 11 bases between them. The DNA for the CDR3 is TGTGCCAGCAGCCCGCGCGAATCCTCTGGAAACACCATATATTTT. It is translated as CASSPRESSGNTIYF.

Here the CDR3 reads CATSARDREYNEQFF. DNA for the CDR3: TGTGCCACCAGTGCCCGGGACAGGGAATACAATGAGCAGTTCTTC. V is TRBV24-1 and J is TRBJ2-1, with 9 nucleotides matching TRBD1. The germline V gene has CDR1 KGHDR and CDR2 SFDVKD. The CDR3 contains 15 residues. The trim removed 5 bases at V and 4 bases at J, leaving 5 bases unmatched.

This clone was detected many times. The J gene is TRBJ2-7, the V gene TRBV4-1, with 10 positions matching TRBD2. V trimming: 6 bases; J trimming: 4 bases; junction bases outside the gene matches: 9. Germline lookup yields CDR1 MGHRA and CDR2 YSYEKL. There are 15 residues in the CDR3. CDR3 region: CASRQEPSGSYEQYF. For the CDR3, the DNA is TGCGCCAGCAGGCAGGAGCCTAGCGGGAGTTACGAGCAGTACTTC.